This T cell receptor (beta chain) was found in a study of cytomegalovirus exposure and HLA in healthy donors. Overall study findings and caveats: The tendency of first-cohort TCR clusters to co-occur in the 120 validation repertoires was the finding of a later analysis.

Concerning this clone: No antigen is known for it.

The method was immunoSEQ multiplex PCR; TCRdb's version includes in-frame clones alone and lacks a portion of them. The table lists around 300,000 clones, approximately 85% of them singletons. V shed 4 bases and J shed 6 bases, with 15 bases lying between them. CDR1 MNHEY and CDR2 SVGAGI come from the germline V gene. This CDR3 has 15 residues. This receptor was taken from a man younger than 40 in good health and CMV-seronegative. The rearrangement links TRBV6-5 to TRBJ1-4, with D maybe TRBD1 (6 bases). Sequencing was carried out using PBMCs. CDR3 DNA: TGTGCCAGCAGTTTACCGGGACAAGGGGATGAAAAACTGTTTTTT. Protein sequence: CASSLPGQGDEKLFF.